These 26 T cell receptor beta chains share one sample of origin, sequenced in a study of blood T cell repertoires in COVID-19. The protocol was immunoSEQ multiplex PCR, while the TCRdb copy is restricted to in-frame clones and leaves out a portion. The repertoire holds tens of thousands of clones, approximately 82% seen once, with 6% to 7.5% in the top ten. The sample taken for sequencing was peripheral blood. The source is a man aged 50 to 59 with active or convalescent COVID-19.

CDR3 protein: CATSRDLAGGLYGYTF. The CDR3 DNA follows: TGTGCCACCAGCAGAGATTTGGCAGGGGGCCTCTATGGCTACACCTTC. The chain is built from TRBV15 and TRBJ1-2, with 8 bases lining up with TRBD1. This CDR3 region has 16 residues. Germline values: CDR1 LNHNV, CDR2 YYDKDF (reference sequence). V lost 0 bases to trimming and J lost 4 bases; unmatched junction nucleotides: 7.

The DNA for the CDR3 is TGTGCCAGCAGCCCGACAGTTTACAATCAGCCCCAGCATTTT. This codes for CASSPTVYNQPQHF. The chain combines TRBV28 with TRBJ1-5; maybe TRBD1 (5 bases). From germline, CDR1 is MDHEN and CDR2 SYDVKM. Trimming removed 6 bases from V and 3 bases from J, with 12 bases in between. This CDR3 comprises 14 residues. Using reference TRBV28 and TRBJ1-5 for the parts outside the CDR3, the full variable domain is DVKVTQSSRYLVKRTGEKVFLECVQDMDHENMFWYRQDPGLGLRLIYFSYDVKMKEKGDIPEGYSVSREKKERFSLILESASTNQTSMYLCASSPTVYNQPQHFGDGTRLSIL.

The rearrangement links TRBV28 to TRBJ1-5; the D is unclear. Germline V gene sequence: CDR1 MDHEN, CDR2 SYDVKM. This CDR3 contains 12 residues. Trimming left V 2 bases short and J 7 bases short, with 6 bases between. The CDR3 region is CASSLPQQPQHF. The CDR3, as DNA: TGTGCCAGCAGTTTACCCCAACAGCCCCAGCATTTT.

This chain joins TRBV5-1 and TRBJ2-2, with D possibly TRBD2 on 5 matching bases. CDR3 length equals 15 residues. With 0 bases removed from V and 4 bases from J, the gap between germline ends came to 10 bases. Germline values: CDR1 SGHRS, CDR2 YFSETQ. The chain's CDR3 is CASSLEPGVTGELFF. The CDR3 nucleotides read TGCGCCAGCAGCTTGGAACCCGGGGTCACCGGGGAGCTGTTTTTT.

The J gene is TRBJ1-5, the V gene TRBV27; 7 nucleotides match TRBD1. CDR1 and CDR2 (germline): MNHEY, SMNVEV (reference sequence). Unmatched junction bases numbered 6, after V lost 2 bases and J lost 8 bases. The CDR3 consists of 14 residues. CDR3 nucleotides: TGTGCCAGCAGTTTAGACAGGGATTGGGAGCCCCAGCATTTT. Translated, it gives CASSLDRDWEPQHF.

This clone was picked up one time. V is TRBV9 and J is TRBJ2-2, with a possible D match to TRBD2 (6 bases). CDR3 length: 17 residues. Germline lookup yields CDR1 SGDLS and CDR2 YYNGEE. V was trimmed by 0 bases and J by 0 bases, leaving 12 bases between them. The CDR3 here is CASSVATAGTNTGELFF. CDR3 sequence (DNA): TGTGCCAGCAGCGTAGCTACGGCGGGGACGAACACCGGGGAGCTGTTTTTT.

The V call is TRBV24-1, the J call TRBJ2-3; 9 bases are shared with TRBD2. Germline V gives CDR1 KGHDR, CDR2 SFDVKD. The CDR3 loop spans 15 amino acids. The V segment lost 4 bases and the J segment 2 bases; nucleotides outside the gene matches: 3. This CDR3 reads CATSEAGGNTDTQYF. CDR3 DNA: TGTGCCACCAGTGAGGCGGGGGGGAACACAGATACGCAGTATTTT.

The chain links TRBV3-1 (or the pseudogene TRBV3-2) to TRBJ2-5; possibly TRBD2 for D (6 bases). Germline V gene sequence: CDR1 LGHDT, CDR2 YNNKEL (reference sequence). The CDR3 totals 12 residues. Trimming cost V 5 bases and J 5 bases, with 9 bases left between them. This chain's CDR3 is CASSSSGETQYF. The CDR3 DNA follows: TGTGCCAGCAGCTCAAGCGGGGAGACCCAGTACTTC.

The chain joins TRBV4-3 to TRBJ2-1, with D possibly TRBD1 on 6 matching bases. CDR1 and CDR2 (germline): LGHNA, YSLEER. The length of the CDR3 is 17 residues. Trimming left V 2 bases short and J 6 bases short, with 20 bases between. CDR3 protein: CASSQRIPGLGGNEQFF. The CDR3 nucleotides read TGCGCCAGCAGCCAAAGGATCCCGGGCTTAGGGGGCAATGAGCAGTTCTTC.

The CDR3 DNA is TGTGCCAGCAGTTACAGGGAAGGAAACACCATATATTTT. It is translated as CASSYREGNTIYF. The rearrangement links TRBV27 to TRBJ1-3; D possibly corresponds to TRBD1 (6 bases). Germline CDR1 is MNHEY and CDR2 is SMNVEV (reference sequence). The CDR3 runs 13 residues. Trimming took off 4 bases at V and 4 bases at J, with 8 bases between the two ends.

The chain uses TRBV10-2 and TRBJ1-5; TRBD1 matches 10 bases. Germline-derived CDR1 and CDR2 are WSHSY and SAAADI. This CDR3 has 17 amino acids. After removal of 3 bases from V and 6 bases from J, the junction contained 11 bases not matched to a gene. The CDR3 region is CASSESLGQGDSQPQHF. The CDR3 nucleotides read TGCGCCAGCAGTGAATCCTTAGGACAGGGGGATTCTCAGCCCCAGCATTTT.

This sequence joins TRBV5-5 and TRBJ1-3; a weak D match, TRBD1 (5 bases). The germline V gene has CDR1 SGHKS and CDR2 YYEKEE (reference sequence). The CDR3 has 16 residues. Trimming removed 0 bases at V and 2 bases at J, with 12 bases between. The CDR3 protein is CASSLEEGRAGNTIYF. In nucleotides, the CDR3 is TGTGCCAGCAGCTTGGAAGAGGGGAGGGCTGGAAACACCATATATTTT.

The rearrangement links TRBV5-4 to TRBJ1-1; the D is unclear. The CDR3 is 15 amino acids. Germline V lookup: CDR1 SGHNT, CDR2 YYREEE (reference sequence). The germline V and J ends were trimmed by 0 bases and 0 bases, with 9 bases remaining between them. The CDR3 here is CASSLAGTMNTEAFF. The CDR3 DNA is TGTGCCAGCAGCTTGGCTGGAACTATGAACACTGAAGCTTTCTTT.

This rearrangement joins TRBV5-1 to TRBJ2-5, with D possibly being TRBD2 (6 bases). V lost 0 bases and J lost 3, with 12 bases in between. The germline V gene has CDR1 SGHRS and CDR2 YFSETQ. This CDR3 is 15 amino acids long. The CDR3 sequence: CASSLDRRGEETQYF. DNA of the CDR3: TGCGCCAGCAGCTTGGATCGGCGGGGCGAAGAGACCCAGTACTTC.

This rearrangement joins TRBV14 to TRBJ2-2; the D gene is possibly TRBD2 (7 bases). The CDR3 totals 15 residues. Trimming left V 1 base short and J 2 bases short, with 8 bases between. Germline assignment: CDR1 SGHDN and CDR2 FVKESK. The CDR3 reads CASSQAGGNTGELFF. The CDR3 DNA reads TGTGCCAGCAGCCAAGCGGGGGGCAACACCGGGGAGCTGTTTTTT.

This clone has at least ten counts. The genes are TRBV6-2 or TRBV6-3 and TRBJ2-1; 8 bases are a match to TRBD2. CDR3 size: 15 residues. Germline loops: CDR1 MNHEY, CDR2 SVGEGT. Trimming at V came to 4 bases and at J to 0 bases, leaving 2 bases not matched to a gene. The CDR3 sequence is CASSLSGGSYNEQFF. The DNA of the CDR3 is TGTGCCAGCAGTTTGAGCGGGGGCTCCTACAATGAGCAGTTCTTC.

This chain uses TRBV28 with TRBJ2-4, with a tentative D call TRBD1 (6 bases). The CDR3 covers 15 residues. V was pared by 5 bases and J by 5 bases, with 16 bases between. The germline CDR1 and CDR2 sequences are MDHEN and SYDVKM. The CDR3 coding sequence is TGTGCCAGCAGTCTCTGGGGGCTTCACCAAAACATTCAGTACTTC. Amino acids: CASSLWGLHQNIQYF.

The V and J genes are TRBV6-4 and TRBJ1-5; D perhaps matches TRBD1 (6 bases). This CDR3 comprises 14 residues. Trimming shortened V by 6 bases and J by 6 bases, and 15 bases separated the two germline ends. From germline, CDR1 is MRHNA and CDR2 SNTAGT. The CDR3 bases are TGTGCCAGCAGCCCATCACAGGGAACTCAGCCCCAGCATTTT. Translated, it gives CASSPSQGTQPQHF.

The chain uses TRBV28 and TRBJ2-7, with 10 nucleotides matching TRBD1. Germline CDR1 reads MDHEN; CDR2 reads SYDVKM. The CDR3 covers 17 residues. V was clipped by 1 base and J by 4 bases; unmatched bases: 10. CDR3 loop: CASSLSRQGAREYEQYV. CDR3 nucleotide sequence: TGTGCCAGCAGTTTATCGAGACAGGGGGCCAGAGAGTACGAGCAGTACGTC.

The chain joins TRBV6-4 to TRBJ2-5, with D perhaps TRBD1 (5 bases). This CDR3 comprises 13 residues. The germline V gene encodes CDR1 MRHNA and CDR2 SNTAGT. Deletions cut 5 bases from V and 3 bases from J, with 10 bases between. The CDR3 loop reads CASSFVREETQYF. The CDR3 DNA reads TGTGCCAGCAGTTTCGTCAGGGAAGAGACCCAGTACTTC.

The chain joins TRBV28 to TRBJ1-6; weak D call: TRBD1 (5 bases). The CDR3 spans 18 residues. The V gene lost 2 bases and the J gene lost 0 bases, with 14 bases spanning the gap. Germline-derived CDR1 and CDR2 are MDHEN and SYDVKM. The CDR3 reads CASSLGRVKGSYNSPLHF. CDR3 nucleotides: TGTGCCAGCAGTTTAGGCAGGGTGAAGGGCTCCTATAATTCACCCCTCCACTTT.

This clone appeared a single time. J is TRBJ2-7 and V is TRBV4-3; a weak D match, TRBD1 (5 bases). V lost 0 bases, J lost 3 bases, and 15 bases lay in between. Germline V gives CDR1 LGHNA, CDR2 YSLEER. This CDR3 has 16 amino acids. CDR3 residues: CASSQDAGNSFYEQYF. The CDR3 bases are TGCGCCAGCAGCCAAGATGCAGGGAACTCCTTCTACGAGCAGTACTTC.

CDR3: CASSPRPRGESSYEQYV. CDR3 DNA sequence: TGTGCCAGCAGCCCCCGACCTCGTGGAGAGAGCTCCTACGAGCAGTACGTC. This chain connects TRBV7-8 to TRBJ2-7; D remains ambiguous. CDR1 SGHVS and CDR2 FQNEAQ come from the germline V gene. V was clipped by 5 bases and J by 0 bases, with 20 bases between them. The CDR3 sequence is 17 residues long.

The CDR3, as DNA: TGCGCCAGCAGCGGATCCGGGACAGGGGGCAATGAAAAACTGTTTTTT. It is translated as CASSGSGTGGNEKLFF. The chain links TRBV5-1 to TRBJ1-4; 12 bases line up with TRBD1. Germline trimming cut 4 bases from V and 5 bases from J; bases unmatched to any gene: 6. Germline CDR1 and CDR2: SGHRS and YFSETQ. This CDR3 is built from 16 residues.

This clone was recorded a few times. The chain uses TRBV3-1 (or the pseudogene TRBV3-2) and TRBJ1-1; 9 bases map to TRBD1. With V trimmed by 4 bases and J by 3 bases, 3 bases remained unmatched. Germline V gene lookup returns CDR1 LGHDT and CDR2 YNNKEL (reference sequence). The CDR3 is 14 residues long. CDR3 bases: TGTGCCAGCAGCCGGAGGACAGGGGACACTGAAGCTTTCTTT. Its protein product is CASSRRTGDTEAFF.

The V and J genes are TRBV7-2 and TRBJ1-2; possibly TRBD1 for D (5 bases). Deletions cut 0 bases from V and 5 bases from J, with 13 bases between. Germline CDR1 is SGHTA and CDR2 is FQGNSA. CDR3 size: 15 residues. DNA of the CDR3: TGTGCCAGCAGCTTAGCGTCGGGGGAGGGGTATGGCTACACCTTC. Encoded protein: CASSLASGEGYGYTF.